This T cell receptor beta chain was recovered during a study of blood T cell repertoires in COVID-19. Study information: Researchers got acute and convalescent COVID-19 samples from the United States, Italy and Spain. T cells, B-cell-depleted T cells, or PBMCs supplied cDNA or gDNA.

There are 14 residues in the CDR3. Germline values: CDR1 LGHDT, CDR2 YNNKEL (reference sequence). V was cut by 6 bases and J by 6 bases, with 17 bases left in between. Produced via immunoSEQ multiplex PCR; TCRdb's table is partial and in-frame only. The sample shows about 240,000 clones, roughly nine tenths of them seen only once. The TCR sequence derives from a man aged 55 to 70 who had recovered from COVID-19. Sequencing was done on a sample of peripheral blood. The chain employs TRBV3-1 (or the pseudogene TRBV3-2) and TRBJ2-5; possibly TRBD2 for D (5 bases). The CDR3 DNA reads as TGTGCCAGCAGGACTGCCCTAGCTGGGAAGACCCAGTACTTC. Translated: CASRTALAGKTQYF.